This T cell receptor (beta chain) was profiled in a study of low-dose radiotherapy and immunotherapy resistance in tumors. The V end was cut by 4 bases, the J end by 5 bases, with 13 bases between. The length of the CDR3 is 14 residues. The germline gives CDR1 SGHRS, CDR2 YFSETQ. Primers targeting TRAV and TRBV primed first-strand cDNA, covering alpha and beta chains. Using a constant-region primer together with a V-primer adapter, TCRs were subjected to 20 to 25 PCR cycles of amplification. From the reads, TCRdb called clonotypes with MiXCR, one entry per CDR3 protein. The data show about 12,000 distinct CDR3 sequences, 65% to 85% seen once.

The chain combines TRBV5-1 with TRBJ2-1, with a possible D match to TRBD1 (5 bases). This TCR derives from a human donor with advanced metastatic prostate, ovarian, gallbladder or colorectal cancer (not recorded which). This table probably holds off-target reads from a library built for another chain. CDR3 residues: CASSPGLTDNEQFF. The CDR3 nucleotides are TGCGCCAGCAGCCCAGGATTGACAGACAATGAGCAGTTCTTC.